This T cell receptor (beta chain) emerged from a study of T cell repertoires in cytomegalovirus infection (dated by TCRdb to between 2018 and 2021). The study in broad terms: Recently identified HLA-C-restricted CMV epitopes, whose presentation resists viral immunomodulation, were targeted by peptide stimulations together with well-studied HLA-B-restricted epitopes. Donor HLA type was relevant to the analysis, because carriage of CMV infection together with the matching HLA type was indicated by public TCR beta signatures.

TCRdb shows the sequencer as Illumina HiSeq 1500. TCRdb took the public reads, trimmed them with fastp at Q25, ran MiXCR for clone calling and kept in-frame beta chains. Duplicate CDR3 protein sequences are folded into a single record with the most common DNA and genes. For this sample there are around 95,000 distinct CDR3 sequences; around 28% appear just once. The ten largest clones add up to roughly 70% of the sample. Beyond this particular receptor, the publication reports: In both this cohort and an independent cohort of a few hundred donors, the cumulative frequency of public TCR beta family members distinguished carriers of CMV infection plus the relevant HLA type. The ex vivo response was dominated by HLA-C-restricted CMV-specific TCR beta clonotypes, and the single most frequent clonotype in two of eight donors was supplied by these HLA-C-restricted clonotypes.

This specimen's treatment or condition label, per the study, means: in vitro stimulation with specific CMV peptide epitopes to enrich CMV-specific T cells. V is shortened by 0 bases, J by 9 bases, and the region joining them spans 9 bases. Looking up the germline V gene yields CDR1 MGHRA and CDR2 YSYEKL. Measured from the cysteine to the phenylalanine, the CDR3 is 14 residues long. Of all the DNA, just the CDR3 is kept, 42 bases in frame from base 1. This clonotype came up a few times. Its antigen has not been determined. Per-nucleotide qualities are absent, and no much larger clonotype sits a single base away.

The source material was CD8+ T cells from cultured PBMCs, sampled from culture after CMV antigen stimulation. The receptor was isolated from a human donor in good health (CMV status not recorded). Some clones in this sample may be carry-over from other donors' samples. The chain links TRBV4-1 with TRBJ1-6; no D gene call is confident. The CDR3: CASSQESTGSPLHF. The nucleotide sequence is TGCGCCAGCAGCCAAGAGAGTACGGGTTCACCCCTCCACTTT.